This T cell receptor beta chain stems from a study of T cell changes during pregnancy in multiple sclerosis. The germline V gene encodes CDR1 MNHNS and CDR2 SASEGT. Trimming left V 2 bases short and J 1 base short, with 5 bases between. The CDR3 consists of 13 residues. Generated by immunoSEQ multiplex PCR, the TCRdb table keeps only in-frame clones and is missing some. The sample lists approximately 130,000 clones; roughly 95% were seen once. Sequenced here: peripheral blood, sampled after pregnancy. This sequence joins TRBV6-1 and TRBJ1-2, with unresolved D. This clonotype originated in a female donor with multiple sclerosis, enrolled in a pregnancy study. CDR3 sequence: CASSETGNYGYTF. CDR3 nucleotides: TGTGCCAGCAGTGAAACGGGTAACTATGGCTACACCTTC.